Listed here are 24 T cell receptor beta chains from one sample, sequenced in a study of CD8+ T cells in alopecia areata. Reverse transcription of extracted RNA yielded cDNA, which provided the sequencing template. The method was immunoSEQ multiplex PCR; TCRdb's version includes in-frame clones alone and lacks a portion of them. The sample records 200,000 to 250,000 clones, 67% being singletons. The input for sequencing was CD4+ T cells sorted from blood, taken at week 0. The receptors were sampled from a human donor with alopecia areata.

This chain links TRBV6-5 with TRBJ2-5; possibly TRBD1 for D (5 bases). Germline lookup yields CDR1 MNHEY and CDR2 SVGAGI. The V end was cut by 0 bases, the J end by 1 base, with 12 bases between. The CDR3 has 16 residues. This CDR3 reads CASSYSVTGAQETQYF. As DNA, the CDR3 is TGTGCCAGCAGTTACTCTGTGACTGGGGCCCAAGAGACCCAGTACTTC.

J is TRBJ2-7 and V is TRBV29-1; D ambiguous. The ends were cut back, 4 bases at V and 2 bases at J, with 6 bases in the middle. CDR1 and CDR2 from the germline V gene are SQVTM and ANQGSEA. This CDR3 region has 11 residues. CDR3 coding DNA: TGCAGCGTTGGCTTCGCCTACGAGCAGTACTTC. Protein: CSVGFAYEQYF.

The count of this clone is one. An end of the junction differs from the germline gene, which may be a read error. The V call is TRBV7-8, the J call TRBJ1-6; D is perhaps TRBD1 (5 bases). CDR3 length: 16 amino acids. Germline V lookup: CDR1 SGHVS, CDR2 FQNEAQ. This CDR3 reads CASSSTGSGGNSPLHF. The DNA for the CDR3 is TGTGCCAGCAGCTCCACGGGAAGCGGGGGAAATTCGCCCCTCCACTTT.

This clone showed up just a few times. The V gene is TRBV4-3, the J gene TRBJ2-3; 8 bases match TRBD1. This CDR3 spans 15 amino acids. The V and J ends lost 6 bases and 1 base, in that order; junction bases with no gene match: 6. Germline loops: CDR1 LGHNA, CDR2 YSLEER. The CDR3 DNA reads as TGCGCCAGCAGTCAAAGGGGACAGGGCACAGATACGCAGTATTTT. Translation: CASSQRGQGTDTQYF.

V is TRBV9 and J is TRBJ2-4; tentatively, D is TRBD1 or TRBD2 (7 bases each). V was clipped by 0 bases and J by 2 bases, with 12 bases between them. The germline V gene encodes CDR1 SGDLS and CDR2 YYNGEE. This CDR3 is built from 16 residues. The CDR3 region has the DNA TGTGCCAGCAGCGTAGGTCAGGGGGGGACCAAAAACATTCAGTACTTC. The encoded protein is CASSVGQGGTKNIQYF.

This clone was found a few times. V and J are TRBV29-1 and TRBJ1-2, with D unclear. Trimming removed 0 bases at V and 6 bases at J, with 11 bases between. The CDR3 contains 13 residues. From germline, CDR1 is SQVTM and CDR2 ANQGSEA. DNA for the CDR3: TGCAGCGTTGAAGAGAAAAGGAGGGATGGCTACACCTTC. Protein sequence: CSVEEKRRDGYTF.

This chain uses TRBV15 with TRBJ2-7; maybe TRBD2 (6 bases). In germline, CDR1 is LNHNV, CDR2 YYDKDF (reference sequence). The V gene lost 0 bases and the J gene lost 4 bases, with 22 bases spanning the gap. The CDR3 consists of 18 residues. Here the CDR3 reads CATSRDYWKHEEGYEQYF. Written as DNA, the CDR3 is TGTGCCACCAGCAGAGATTATTGGAAACACGAGGAGGGGTACGAGCAGTACTTC.

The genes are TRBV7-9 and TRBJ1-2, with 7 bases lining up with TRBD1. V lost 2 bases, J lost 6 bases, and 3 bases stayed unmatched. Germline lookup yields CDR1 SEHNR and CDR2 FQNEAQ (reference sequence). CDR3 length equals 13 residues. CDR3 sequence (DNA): TGTGCCAGCAGCTTAAGCCAGGGGGATGGCTACACCTTC. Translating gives CASSLSQGDGYTF.

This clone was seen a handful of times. This chain's CDR3 is CATKDGSVHGEQYF. The CDR3 nucleotides are TGTGCCACCAAGGACGGGTCCGTACATGGCGAGCAGTACTTC. V is TRBV6-6 and J is TRBJ2-7; D gene unclear. Trimming pared 10 bases from V and 6 bases from J, leaving 22 bases between. The CDR3 totals 14 residues. Germline CDR1 MNHNY, CDR2 SVGAGI (reference sequence).

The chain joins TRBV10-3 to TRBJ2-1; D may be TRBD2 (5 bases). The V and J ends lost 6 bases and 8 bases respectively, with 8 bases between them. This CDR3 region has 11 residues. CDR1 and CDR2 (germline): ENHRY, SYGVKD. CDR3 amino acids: CAIRAVDEQFF. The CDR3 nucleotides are TGTGCCATCAGAGCGGTTGATGAGCAGTTCTTC.

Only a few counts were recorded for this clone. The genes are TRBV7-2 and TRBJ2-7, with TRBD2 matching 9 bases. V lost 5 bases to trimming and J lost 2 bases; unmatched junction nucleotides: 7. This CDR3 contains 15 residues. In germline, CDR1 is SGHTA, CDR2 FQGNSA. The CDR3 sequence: CASSHGTSRAYEQYF. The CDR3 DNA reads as TGTGCCAGCAGCCACGGGACTAGCAGAGCCTACGAGCAGTACTTC.

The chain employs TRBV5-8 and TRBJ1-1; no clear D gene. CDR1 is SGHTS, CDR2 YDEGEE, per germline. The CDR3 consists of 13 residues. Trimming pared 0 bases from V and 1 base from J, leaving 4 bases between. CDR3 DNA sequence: TGTGCCAGCAGCTTGGTCAGGAACACTGAAGCTTTCTTT. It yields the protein CASSLVRNTEAFF.

This chain's CDR3 is CASSSGQGEDEQYF. CDR3 bases: TGCGCCAGCAGTTCCGGACAGGGAGAGGACGAGCAGTACTTC. The V gene is TRBV5-1, the J gene TRBJ2-7, with 8 bases matching TRBD1. This CDR3 contains 14 residues. V dropped 5 bases and J dropped 5; count of bases not matched to a gene: 9. Germline V gene lookup returns CDR1 SGHRS and CDR2 YFSETQ. Using reference TRBV5-1 and TRBJ2-7 for the parts outside the CDR3, the full variable domain is KAGVTQTPRYLIKTRGQQVTLSCSPISGHRSVSWYQQTPGQGLQFLFEYFSETQRNKGNFPGRFSGRQFSNSRSEMNVSTLELGDSALYLCASSSGQGEDEQYFGPGTRLTVT.

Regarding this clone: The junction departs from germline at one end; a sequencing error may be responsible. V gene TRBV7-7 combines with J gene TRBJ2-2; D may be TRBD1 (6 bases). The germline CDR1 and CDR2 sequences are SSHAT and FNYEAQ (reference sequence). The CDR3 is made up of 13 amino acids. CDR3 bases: TGTGCTAGCAGCTTACAGGGCACCGGGGAGCTGTTTTTT. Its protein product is CASSLQGTGELFF.

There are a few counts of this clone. CDR3 protein: CSVRRQGLDNEQFF. The CDR3 coding sequence is TGCAGCGTGCGGCGGCAGGGCCTGGACAATGAGCAGTTCTTC. The chain recombines TRBV29-1 with TRBJ2-1; D possibly corresponds to TRBD1 (5 bases). Trimming stripped 6 bases from V and 5 bases from J, with 17 bases between. CDR3 length equals 14 residues. CDR1 and CDR2 (germline): SQVTM, ANQGSEA.

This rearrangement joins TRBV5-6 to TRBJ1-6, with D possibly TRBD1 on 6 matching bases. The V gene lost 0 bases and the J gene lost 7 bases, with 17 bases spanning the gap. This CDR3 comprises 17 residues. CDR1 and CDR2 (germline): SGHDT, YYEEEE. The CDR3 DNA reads TGTGCCAGCAGCTTGGACAGGGTCGCACTCTACAATTCACCCCTCCACTTT. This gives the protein CASSLDRVALYNSPLHF.

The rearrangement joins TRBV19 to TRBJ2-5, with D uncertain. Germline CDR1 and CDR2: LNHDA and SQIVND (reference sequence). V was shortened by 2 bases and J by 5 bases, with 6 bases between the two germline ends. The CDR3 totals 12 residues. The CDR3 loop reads CASSIKGETQYF. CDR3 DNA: TGTGCCAGTAGTATAAAAGGGGAGACCCAGTACTTC.

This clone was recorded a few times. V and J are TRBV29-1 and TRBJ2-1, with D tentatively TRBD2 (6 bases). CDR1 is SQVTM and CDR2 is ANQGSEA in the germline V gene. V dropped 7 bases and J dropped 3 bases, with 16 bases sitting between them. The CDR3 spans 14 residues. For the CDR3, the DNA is TGCAGCGCCTGGAGGGCGGGGAACTACAATGAGCAGTTCTTC. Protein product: CSAWRAGNYNEQFF.

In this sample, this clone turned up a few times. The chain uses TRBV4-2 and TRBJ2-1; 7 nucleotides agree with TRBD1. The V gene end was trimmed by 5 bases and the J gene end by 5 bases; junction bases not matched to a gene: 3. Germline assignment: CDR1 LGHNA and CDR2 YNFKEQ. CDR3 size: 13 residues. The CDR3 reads CASSDTGDNEQFF. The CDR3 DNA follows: TGTGCCAGCAGCGATACAGGGGACAATGAGCAGTTCTTC.

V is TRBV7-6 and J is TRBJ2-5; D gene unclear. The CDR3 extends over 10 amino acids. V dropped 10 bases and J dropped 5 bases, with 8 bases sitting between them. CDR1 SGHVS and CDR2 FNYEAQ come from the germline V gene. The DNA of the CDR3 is TGTGCCAAGGCCGGGGAGACCCAGTACTTC. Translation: CAKAGETQYF.

CDR3 in DNA: TGTGCCAGCAGTGAATACGGGGGGGGCTACCTGACCCAGTACTTC. Protein product: CASSEYGGGYLTQYF. This chain connects TRBV25-1 to TRBJ2-5; 8 nucleotides agree with TRBD2. The length of the CDR3 is 15 residues. Looked up from germline, CDR1 is MGHDK and CDR2 is SYGVNS. The junction had 7 bases not matched to a gene; V was cut back by 0 bases and J by 7 bases.

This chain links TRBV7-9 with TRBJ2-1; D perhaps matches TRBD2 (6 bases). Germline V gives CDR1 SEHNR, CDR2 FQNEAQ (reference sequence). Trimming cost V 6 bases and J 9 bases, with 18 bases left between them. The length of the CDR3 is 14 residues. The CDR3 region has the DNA TGTGCCAGCAGTTCCACGGGAGCAGCGGGTGAGCAGTTCTTC. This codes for CASSSTGAAGEQFF.

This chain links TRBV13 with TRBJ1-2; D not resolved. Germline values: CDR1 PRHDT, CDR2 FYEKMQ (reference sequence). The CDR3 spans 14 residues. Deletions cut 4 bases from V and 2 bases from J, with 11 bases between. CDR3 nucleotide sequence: TGTGCCAGCAGCTCACGAGGGCTCAACTATGGCTACACCTTC. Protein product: CASSSRGLNYGYTF.

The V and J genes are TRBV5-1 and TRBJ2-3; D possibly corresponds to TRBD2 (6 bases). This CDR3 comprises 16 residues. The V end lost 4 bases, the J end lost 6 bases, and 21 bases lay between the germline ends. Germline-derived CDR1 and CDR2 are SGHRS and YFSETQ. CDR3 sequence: CASSDGGAYRVDTQYF. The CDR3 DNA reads TGCGCCAGCAGCGACGGCGGGGCATATCGGGTGGATACGCAGTATTTT.